This T cell receptor (beta chain) was sequenced in a study of post-analysis software for immune sequencing data. Researchers reported that TCR beta cDNA libraries carried unique molecular identifiers. TCRdb re-derived calls from the PCR reads in MiXCR, one entry per CDR3 protein. The repertoire holds roughly 700,000 distinct CDR3 sequences, with 25% to 30% as singletons. This clonotype was counted only a few times. The TCR originated in a girl aged 10 to 17 with multiple sclerosis. Material: blood.

CDR3 residues: CASSGHIRSGPRDEQFF. The DNA for the CDR3 is TGTGCCAGCAGCGGACACATAAGAAGCGGGCCGAGGGATGAGCAGTTCTTC. The V gene is TRBV3-1, the J gene TRBJ2-1; D is possibly TRBD2 (6 bases). V was clipped by 5 bases and J by 8 bases, with 25 bases between them. The CDR3 has 17 amino acids. Germline CDR1 LGHDT, CDR2 YNNKEL (reference sequence).